Listed below are T cell receptor beta chains from one sample, sequenced in a study of blood T cell repertoires in COVID-19. Some clones are missing from TCRdb's copy, which holds only in-frame ones; the method was immunoSEQ multiplex PCR. The table has approximately 480,000 clones, 75% to 90% seen once; the top ten hold roughly 0.92%. The sequencing input was peripheral blood. These receptors were taken from a young man with COVID-19, enrolled during active disease. CDR3s include the opening cysteine and the closing phenylalanine or tryptophan. Each record gives: V gene, clone size, D gene, J gene, CDR3 protein, CDR3 DNA. A D gene is named only where the DNA matches it firmly. Only part of the rows carry a size: once, few, many, or a class if the clone is expanded.

V gene: TRBV9
clone size: -
D gene: -
J gene: TRBJ2-5
CDR3 protein: CASSVNGEMETQYF
CDR3 DNA: TGTGCCAGCAGCGTGAACGGGGAAATGGAGACCCAGTACTTC

V gene: TRBV11-3
clone size: -
D gene: TRBD1
J gene: TRBJ2-1
CDR3 protein: CASSFKSGTANLHNEQFF
CDR3 DNA: TGTGCCAGCAGCTTCAAATCCGGGACAGCGAATTTGCACAATGAGCAGTTCTTC

V gene: TRBV10-3
clone size: -
D gene: -
J gene: TRBJ2-7
CDR3 protein: CAISGQISSYEQYF
CDR3 DNA: TGTGCCATCAGTGGACAGATAAGCTCCTACGAGCAGTACTTC

V gene: TRBV28
clone size: few
D gene: -
J gene: TRBJ1-6
CDR3 protein: CASSYRYRPLHF
CDR3 DNA: TGTGCCAGCAGCTACAGGTATCGGCCCCTCCACTTT

V gene: TRBV2
clone size: -
D gene: TRBD2
J gene: TRBJ2-3
CDR3 protein: CASRDEAGTSWEADTQYF
CDR3 DNA: TGTGCCAGCAGGGACGAGGCCGGGACTAGCTGGGAGGCAGATACGCAGTATTTT

V gene: TRBV7-8
clone size: -
D gene: -
J gene: TRBJ1-1
CDR3 protein: CASSLEMRMNTEAFF
CDR3 DNA: TGTGCCAGCAGCTTAGAAATGAGGATGAACACTGAAGCTTTCTTT

V gene: TRBV24-1
clone size: -
D gene: TRBD2
J gene: TRBJ2-3
CDR3 protein: CATAGGQGSSTDTQYF
CDR3 DNA: TGTGCCACCGCGGGGGGGCAAGGCTCTAGCACAGATACGCAGTATTTT

V gene: TRBV6-5
clone size: -
D gene: -
J gene: TRBJ1-1
CDR3 protein: CATLSVNTEAFF
CDR3 DNA: TGTGCCACCTTGTCAGTGAACACTGAAGCTTTCTTT

V gene: TRBV6-6
clone size: -
D gene: -
J gene: TRBJ2-7
CDR3 protein: CASRSGTPTYEQYF
CDR3 DNA: TGTGCCAGCAGGTCCGGGACTCCTACCTACGAGCAGTACTTC

V gene: TRBV7-7
clone size: -
D gene: -
J gene: TRBJ2-5
CDR3 protein: CASSLGTLQETQYF
CDR3 DNA: TGTGCTAGCAGCTTGGGGACACTACAAGAGACCCAGTACTTC

V gene: TRBV27
clone size: few
D gene: TRBD1
J gene: TRBJ2-7
CDR3 protein: CASSRAGTGFYEQYF
CDR3 DNA: TGTGCCAGCAGTCGGGCGGGGACAGGGTTTTACGAGCAGTACTTC

V gene: TRBV18
clone size: -
D gene: TRBD1
J gene: TRBJ2-2
CDR3 protein: CASSPRDRGAHTGELFF
CDR3 DNA: TGTGCCAGCTCACCACGGGACAGGGGTGCGCACACCGGGGAGCTGTTTTTT

V gene: TRBV7-9
clone size: -
D gene: TRBD1
J gene: TRBJ1-1
CDR3 protein: CASSIEGGTARNTEAFF
CDR3 DNA: TGTGCCAGCAGCATCGAGGGCGGGACAGCAAGGAACACTGAAGCTTTCTTT

V gene: TRBV7-9
clone size: few
D gene: -
J gene: TRBJ1-4
CDR3 protein: CASSSLGGNEKLFF
CDR3 DNA: TGTGCCAGCAGCAGCTTGGGGGGGAATGAAAAACTGTTTTTT

V gene: TRBV3-1/TRBV3-2
clone size: -
D gene: -
J gene: TRBJ1-3
CDR3 protein: CASSISGGRRSGNTIYF
CDR3 DNA: TGTGCCAGCAGCATATCGGGGGGACGACGGTCTGGAAACACCATATATTTT

V gene: TRBV27
clone size: -
D gene: -
J gene: TRBJ2-7
CDR3 protein: CASSGGSAFYEQYF
CDR3 DNA: TGTGCCAGCTCGGGCGGGTCAGCCTTCTACGAGCAGTACTTC

V gene: TRBV24-1
clone size: -
D gene: -
J gene: TRBJ2-1
CDR3 protein: CATSAPSTGLNEQFF
CDR3 DNA: TGTGCCACCAGTGCCCCCTCCACGGGTCTCAATGAGCAGTTCTTC

V gene: TRBV15
clone size: -
D gene: -
J gene: TRBJ1-5
CDR3 protein: CATSRETAYSNQPQHF
CDR3 DNA: TGTGCCACCAGCAGAGAGACAGCTTATAGCAATCAGCCCCAGCATTTT

V gene: TRBV19
clone size: -
D gene: -
J gene: TRBJ2-6
CDR3 protein: CASSIGTVQGANVLTF
CDR3 DNA: TGTGCCAGTAGTATAGGAACAGTGCAAGGGGCCAACGTCCTGACTTTC

V gene: TRBV5-6
clone size: -
D gene: -
J gene: TRBJ1-2
CDR3 protein: CASSSLREAAYYGYTF
CDR3 DNA: TGTGCCAGCAGCTCCCTAAGGGAGGCCGCCTACTATGGCTACACCTTC

V gene: TRBV29-1
clone size: -
D gene: -
J gene: TRBJ1-2
CDR3 protein: CSVWRGGYTF
CDR3 DNA: TGCAGCGTGTGGAGGGGAGGCTACACCTTC

V gene: TRBV7-8
clone size: -
D gene: -
J gene: TRBJ2-2
CDR3 protein: CASSQGGRPGELFF
CDR3 DNA: TGTGCCAGCAGCCAGGGGGGGAGGCCCGGGGAGCTGTTTTTT

V gene: TRBV28
clone size: -
D gene: -
J gene: TRBJ2-1
CDR3 protein: CASRRGVRGLNNEQFF
CDR3 DNA: TGTGCCAGCAGACGCGGCGTGAGAGGACTGAACAATGAGCAGTTCTTC

V gene: TRBV12-3/TRBV12-4
clone size: -
D gene: -
J gene: TRBJ1-5
CDR3 protein: CASMGGNQPQHF
CDR3 DNA: TGTGCCAGCATGGGGGGGAATCAGCCCCAGCATTTT

V gene: TRBV29-1
clone size: -
D gene: -
J gene: TRBJ2-7
CDR3 protein: CSATTEITYEQYF
CDR3 DNA: TGCAGCGCTACGACAGAGATTACCTACGAGCAGTACTTC

V gene: TRBV11-3
clone size: few
D gene: -
J gene: TRBJ2-7
CDR3 protein: CASSPRAGAPYEQYF
CDR3 DNA: TGTGCCAGCAGCCCTCGGGCAGGGGCCCCCTACGAGCAGTACTTC

V gene: TRBV19
clone size: -
D gene: -
J gene: TRBJ1-5
CDR3 protein: CASTIWSVSNQPQHF
CDR3 DNA: TGTGCCAGTACGATTTGGTCAGTTAGCAATCAGCCCCAGCATTTT

V gene: TRBV10-3
clone size: -
D gene: TRBD2
J gene: TRBJ2-7
CDR3 protein: CAISDQTSGFYEQYF
CDR3 DNA: TGTGCCATCAGTGACCAGACTAGCGGGTTCTACGAGCAGTACTTC

V gene: TRBV15
clone size: -
D gene: TRBD1
J gene: TRBJ1-5
CDR3 protein: CATTDREYSNQPQHF
CDR3 DNA: TGTGCCACCACGGACAGGGAATATAGCAATCAGCCCCAGCATTTT

V gene: TRBV5-1
clone size: -
D gene: -
J gene: TRBJ1-2
CDR3 protein: CASSLGTSANYGYTF
CDR3 DNA: TGCGCCAGCAGCTTGGGGACATCAGCTAACTATGGCTACACCTTC

V gene: TRBV6-5
clone size: -
D gene: TRBD2
J gene: TRBJ2-3
CDR3 protein: CASSSGLAATQYF
CDR3 DNA: TGTGCCAGCAGTTCGGGACTAGCGGCTACGCAGTATTTT

V gene: TRBV13
clone size: -
D gene: -
J gene: TRBJ1-1
CDR3 protein: CASANAPGNTEAFF
CDR3 DNA: TGTGCCAGCGCCAACGCCCCCGGGAACACTGAAGCTTTCTTT

V gene: TRBV2
clone size: -
D gene: -
J gene: TRBJ2-2
CDR3 protein: CASSEGATGELFF
CDR3 DNA: TGTGCCAGCAGTGAAGGGGCGACCGGGGAGCTGTTTTTT

V gene: TRBV3-1/TRBV3-2
clone size: few
D gene: TRBD2
J gene: TRBJ2-1
CDR3 protein: CASSQQRGVNNEQFF
CDR3 DNA: TGTGCCAGCAGCCAACAGCGGGGGGTTAACAATGAGCAGTTCTTC

V gene: TRBV9
clone size: -
D gene: TRBD1
J gene: TRBJ2-3
CDR3 protein: CASSPPGQGAADTQYF
CDR3 DNA: TGTGCCAGCAGCCCTCCGGGACAGGGGGCTGCGGATACGCAGTATTTT

V gene: TRBV18
clone size: -
D gene: TRBD1
J gene: TRBJ1-3
CDR3 protein: CASSENQGAAGNTIYF
CDR3 DNA: TGTGCCAGCTCAGAGAACCAGGGGGCAGCTGGAAACACCATATATTTT